These T cell receptor beta chains were read from a single sample in a study of blood T cells in healthy people across ages. TCRdb recomputed calls from the 5' RACE reads with MiXCR, one row per CDR3 protein. The table shows hundreds of thousands of distinct CDR3 sequences, with just under 25% occurring only once. This sample was shared with a second study, whose subject was T cells of mothers and their children.

Sequenced material: blood. These TCRs come from a boy younger than 18 in good health. The CDR3 runs from the conserved cysteine through the conserved F or W. A D gene is named only where the DNA matches it firmly. Where a row states a size, it is once, few, many or the class of an expanded clone; other rows omit it.

d_gene | j_gene | abundance | v_gene | CDR3aa | CDR3nt
TRBD1 | TRBJ1-5 | many | TRBV4-1 | CASSQIGDRGSNQPQHF | TGCGCCAGCAGCCAAATCGGGGACAGGGGAAGCAATCAGCCCCAGCATTTT
- | TRBJ2-1 | few | TRBV11-3 | CASSLDHGSEQFF | TGTGCCAGCAGCTTAGATCACGGGAGTGAGCAGTTCTTC
TRBD2 | TRBJ2-5 | - | TRBV5-1 | CASSLGSSGTQETQYF | TGCGCCAGCAGCTTGGGGAGCAGCGGGACTCAAGAGACCCAGTACTTC
- | TRBJ1-2 | many | TRBV29-1 | CSVENYGYTF | TGCAGCGTTGAGAACTATGGCTACACCTTC
- | TRBJ2-6 | few | TRBV6-5 | CASSYFALGANVLTF | TGTGCCAGCAGTTACTTTGCTCTTGGGGCCAACGTCCTGACTTTC
- | TRBJ2-3 | few | TRBV11-2 | CASSLTNSDTQYF | TGTGCCAGCAGCTTAACTAATTCGGATACGCAGTATTTT
- | TRBJ2-7 | few | TRBV12-3/TRBV12-4 | CASSFIVYEQYF | TGTGCCAGCAGTTTCATAGTCTACGAGCAGTACTTC
- | TRBJ2-5 | - | TRBV28 | CASRGGSQETQYF | TGTGCCAGCAGGGGCGGCAGCCAAGAGACCCAGTACTTC
TRBD2 | TRBJ2-7 | few | TRBV28 | CASGRRGGRDYEQYF | TGTGCCAGCGGTAGAAGGGGCGGGAGGGACTACGAGCAGTACTTC
- | TRBJ1-6 | - | TRBV6-2/TRBV6-3 | CASSVQGYSPLHF | TGTGCCAGCAGTGTCCAGGGGTATTCACCCCTCCACTTT
- | TRBJ2-4 | few | TRBV2 | CASSEEGSRYIQYF | TGTGCCAGCAGTGAAGAAGGGTCGAGGTACATTCAGTACTTC
TRBD1 | TRBJ2-1 | - | TRBV7-9 | CASSSQGDEYNEQFF | TGTGCCAGCAGCTCCCAGGGGGATGAATACAATGAGCAGTTCTTC
- | TRBJ1-2 | - | TRBV28 | CASSLDSTSGYTF | -
TRBD1 | TRBJ2-7 | - | TRBV3-1 | CASSQYPGQGNYEQYF | TGTGCCAGCAGCCAATACCCGGGACAGGGAAACTACGAGCAGTACTTC
TRBD1 | TRBJ2-7 | - | TRBV29-1 | CSVMDRVGYEQYF | TGCAGCGTAATGGACAGGGTTGGCTACGAGCAGTACTTC
- | TRBJ1-2 | - | TRBV14 | CASSQEAGTYYGYTF | TGTGCCAGCAGCCAAGAAGCAGGGACCTACTATGGCTACACCTTC
TRBD2 | TRBJ2-1 | few | TRBV5-4 | CASSPGTSYEQFF | TGTGCCAGCAGTCCCGGGACTAGTTATGAGCAGTTCTTC
- | TRBJ2-7 | few | TRBV29-1 | CSVLDGGYYEQYF | TGCAGCGTCCTTGATGGGGGTTACTACGAGCAGTACTTC
- | TRBJ2-1 | - | TRBV14 | CASSQVNSARYNEQFF | TGTGCCAGCAGCCAAGTAAATAGCGCACGCTACAATGAGCAGTTCTTC
- | TRBJ2-7 | few | TRBV12-3/TRBV12-4 | CASSFDFGRNYEQYF | TGTGCCAGCAGTTTCGACTTCGGGCGAAACTACGAGCAGTACTTC
TRBD1 | TRBJ2-2 | few | TRBV28 | CASSLVDRGMDNTGELFF | TGTGCCAGCAGTTTGGTGGACAGGGGAATGGATAACACCGGAGAGCTGTTTTTT
- | TRBJ2-1 | - | TRBV7-9 | CASSSDLIYNEQFF | TGTGCCAGCAGCTCGGACCTAATTTACAATGAGCAGTTCTTC
- | TRBJ1-6 | few | TRBV7-9 | CASSLSPLGYSPLHF | TGTGCCAGCAGCTTATCCCCCCTGGGTTATTCACCCCTCCACTTT
- | TRBJ2-5 | few | TRBV20-1 | CSARGLSETQYF | TGCAGTGCTAGAGGACTATCCGAGACCCAGTACTTC
- | TRBJ1-1 | - | TRBV15 | CAIQRGSGSGFEAFF | TGTGCCATTCAGCGAGGGAGCGGTTCCGGATTTGAAGCTTTCTTT
- | TRBJ2-6 | - | TRBV11-1 | CASSYAASGANVLTF | TGTGCCAGCAGCTATGCCGCCTCTGGGGCCAACGTCCTGACTTTC
- | TRBJ2-3 | - | TRBV11-2 | CASSSRGTGTDTQYF | TGTGCCAGCAGCTCTAGGGGGACCGGAACAGATACGCAGTATTTT
- | TRBJ1-1 | - | TRBV6-6 | CASIIGGGTEAFF | TGTGCCAGCATTATAGGGGGGGGTACTGAAGCTTTCTTT
- | TRBJ1-4 | - | TRBV6-1 | CASSEVPVVATNEKLFF | TGTGCCAGCAGTGAAGTTCCGGTTGTTGCAACTAATGAAAAACTGTTTTTT
- | TRBJ2-7 | - | TRBV29-1 | CSGTIRGSYEQYF | TGCAGCGGGACTATAAGGGGCTCCTACGAGCAGTACTTC
- | TRBJ2-5 | - | TRBV7-2 | CASSPRHRQETQYF | TGCGCCAGCAGCCCCCGTCACCGCCAAGAGACCCAGTACTTC
- | TRBJ2-3 | - | TRBV7-3 | CASSMEAASTDTQYF | TGTGCCAGCAGCATGGAGGCGGCTAGCACAGATACGCAGTATTTT
TRBD1 | TRBJ2-1 | - | TRBV29-1 | CSHHRGAYNEQFF | TGCAGCCACCACAGGGGGGCCTACAATGAGCAGTTCTTC
- | TRBJ2-2 | - | TRBV24-1 | CATSDLGYGAGGELFF | TGTGCCACCAGTGATTTGGGTTACGGGGCCGGCGGGGAGCTGTTTTTT
- | TRBJ2-3 | - | TRBV4-3 | CASSHEKLTDTQYF | TGCGCCAGCAGCCATGAGAAACTCACAGATACGCAGTATTTT
- | TRBJ2-5 | - | TRBV5-6 | CASSEPLGGKKETQYF | TGTGCCAGCAGCGAACCCCTGGGGGGAAAAAAAGAGACCCAGTACTTC
- | TRBJ2-3 | - | TRBV29-1 | CSVRTRRGPTDTQYF | TGCAGCGTTAGGACTAGGAGGGGGCCTACAGATACGCAGTATTTT
TRBD1 | TRBJ1-2 | - | TRBV10-3 | CAIRPQTGTGDGYTF | TGTGCCATCAGACCACAGACCGGGACAGGGGATGGCTACACCTTC
- | TRBJ2-1 | - | TRBV29-1 | CSVEEQGYGSNEQFF | TGCAGCGTTGAAGAGCAGGGCTATGGGAGCAATGAGCAGTTCTTC
- | TRBJ1-2 | few | TRBV20-1 | CSARPGNYGYTF | TGCAGTGCTAGGCCGGGCAACTATGGCTACACCTTC
TRBD1 | TRBJ2-7 | - | TRBV6-2/TRBV6-3 | CASSETGTGVGYEQYF | TGTGCCAGCAGCGAGACTGGGACAGGGGTTGGCTACGAGCAGTACTTC
- | TRBJ2-7 | - | TRBV6-5 | CASGAGLSEQYF | TGTGCCAGCGGGGCAGGTTTATCGGAGCAGTACTTC
- | TRBJ1-1 | - | TRBV20-1 | CSASTPTGIPEAFF | TGCAGTGCTAGTACCCCGACGGGGATTCCTGAAGCTTTCTTT
- | TRBJ1-1 | few | TRBV5-1 | CASSLRTAFSKNTGAFF | TGCGCCAGCAGCTTGAGGACAGCCTTCTCCAAGAACACTGGAGCTTTCTTT
TRBD2 | TRBJ2-3 | - | TRBV10-3 | CAISGAGGVVDTQYF | TGTGCCATCAGTGGTGCGGGAGGAGTTGTAGATACGCAGTATTTT
- | TRBJ2-2 | many | TRBV5-5 | CASSFPAGELFF | TGTGCCAGCAGCTTTCCTGCAGGGGAGCTGTTTTTT
TRBD2 | TRBJ2-3 | few | TRBV9 | CASSVVGVGTSGGTQYF | TGTGCCAGCAGCGTAGTCGGGGTCGGGACTAGCGGGGGGACGCAGTATTTT
TRBD2 | TRBJ2-7 | - | TRBV11-2 | CASRGLGAYEQYF | TGTGCCAGCAGAGGACTAGGGGCCTACGAGCAGTACTTC
- | TRBJ1-2 | - | TRBV2 | CASRIGDGNYGYTF | TGTGCCAGCAGAATTGGGGACGGTAACTATGGCTACACCTTC
TRBD1 | TRBJ2-1 | - | TRBV5-1 | CASSLSLYGTGEQFF | TGCGCCAGCAGCTTGTCCCTTTATGGGACAGGGGAGCAGTTCTTC